The rows below give T cell receptor beta chains drawn from one sample of a study of CD8 T cells in ankylosing spondylitis. MiXCR, applied by TCRdb to the 5' RACE reads, yields one record per CDR3 protein. Among 35,000 to 40,000 distinct CDR3 sequences listed, about 15% were seen once. Sequenced input: blood. These receptors were collected from a male donor with ankylosing spondylitis or in good health (not recorded which). The CDR3 runs from the conserved cysteine through the conserved F or W.

TRBV5-1	TRBJ2-3	CASSLRVTGGRDTQYF
TRBV7-2	TRBJ2-2	CASSSQGASGELFF
TRBV14	TRBJ2-1	CASSQVSSSRFF
TRBV20-1	TRBJ1-1	CSAALGRTEAFF
TRBV9	TRBJ1-3	CASSVDLFSGNTIYF
TRBV6-5	TRBJ2-2	CASRRQGPGGGELFF
TRBV4-3	TRBJ2-3	CASSRSVVVDTQYF
TRBV12-3/TRBV12-4	TRBJ1-5	CASSHPGTGDQPQHF
TRBV20-1	TRBJ1-4	CSARVVRTGEKLFF
TRBV5-1	TRBJ2-7	CASSPLRDPYEQYF
TRBV29-1	TRBJ2-1	CSVEDSGRAYNEQFF
TRBV7-3	TRBJ2-1	CASSLMAGGYYNEQFF
TRBV5-1	TRBJ2-2	CASSLDRAVTELFF
TRBV6-5	TRBJ1-1	CASSYSMGNTEAFF
TRBV20-1	TRBJ2-5	CSARAQGQETQYF
TRBV7-2	TRBJ2-1	CASSLVGQGHNEQFF
TRBV5-1	TRBJ2-2	CASSLMRGVANTGELFF
TRBV5-1	TRBJ2-1	CASSLDRGAGEQFF
TRBV27	TRBJ2-2	CASSRGTFNTGELFF
TRBV29-1	TRBJ1-1	CSVEGTGLDTEAFF
TRBV7-2	TRBJ1-1	CASSSGVRMNTEAFF
TRBV5-1	TRBJ2-2	CASSETSATGELFF
TRBV5-1	TRBJ1-4	CASSLEAGLNEKLFF
TRBV20-1	TRBJ2-5	CSASGQETQYF
TRBV11-2	TRBJ2-1	CASSATISRSYNEQFF
TRBV6-1	TRBJ2-2	CASSSGTNIAELFF